The rows below give T cell receptor beta chains drawn from one sample of a study of blood T cell repertoires in COVID-19. Some clones are missing from TCRdb's copy, which holds only in-frame ones; the method was immunoSEQ multiplex PCR. The data contain nearly 110,000 clones, around nine tenths of them singletons. Sequences were obtained from peripheral blood. These receptors were collected from a woman in her twenties or thirties with acute or convalescent COVID-19. Each CDR3 is given with its conserved first and last residue. Only some rows state a clone size, as once, few, many or a class for expanded clones.

V: TRBV2; size: -; J: TRBJ2-1; CDR3: CASRDRTSLYNEQFF
V: TRBV7-8; size: -; J: TRBJ2-1; CDR3: CASSLARRHGEQFF
V: TRBV30; size: once; J: TRBJ2-3; CDR3: CAWSQSGSGDTQYF
V: TRBV18; size: -; J: TRBJ1-1; CDR3: CASSPPQTGMNTEAFF
V: TRBV14; size: -; J: TRBJ1-3; CDR3: CASSQTGGRNTIYF
V: TRBV27; size: once; J: TRBJ2-5; CDR3: CASSSGTGGLETQYF
V: TRBV27; size: -; J: TRBJ1-5; CDR3: CASRGQGIRQPQHF
V: TRBV6-5; size: -; J: TRBJ2-7; CDR3: CASSLQGYEQYF
V: TRBV6-5; size: -; J: TRBJ1-6; CDR3: CATTGQTYSPLHF
V: TRBV5-1; size: -; J: TRBJ2-6; CDR3: CASSIQGASGANVLTF